The 5 T cell receptor beta chains below come from one sample, sequenced in a study of blood T cell repertoires in COVID-19. This table comes from immunoSEQ multiplex PCR, and its TCRdb copy is limited to in-frame clones, with some not included. The sample shows roughly 170,000 clones, under 85% of them seen only once. Specimen: peripheral blood. The source is a human donor in a cohort sampled during active COVID-19.

The chain employs TRBV7-9 and TRBJ1-2, with D possibly matching TRBD1 (6 bases). The CDR3 runs 14 residues. The V end lost 5 bases, the J end lost 5 bases, and 15 bases lay between the germline ends. The germline CDR1 and CDR2 sequences are SEHNR and FQNEAQ (reference sequence). CDR3 coding DNA: TGTGCCAGCAGCCGAGGGACAAACTCATATGGCTACACCTTC. Its translation is CASSRGTNSYGYTF.

This clone was counted a single time. The genes are TRBV9 and TRBJ1-5; 9 nucleotides agree with TRBD1. Germline V lookup: CDR1 SGDLS, CDR2 YYNGEE. Unmatched junction bases numbered 5, after V lost 7 bases and J lost 3 bases. The CDR3 runs 14 residues. The CDR3, as DNA: TGTGCCAGCGGGACAGGGAGTGCCAATCAGCCCCAGCATTTT. Its translation is CASGTGSANQPQHF. Using reference TRBV9 and TRBJ1-5 for the parts outside the CDR3, the full variable domain is DSGVTQTPKHLITATGQRVTLRCSPRSGDLSVYWYQQSLDQGLQFLIQYYNGEERAKGNILERFSAQQFPDLHSELNLSSLELGDSALYFCASGTGSANQPQHFGDGTRLSIL.

The rearrangement links TRBV5-6 to TRBJ1-4; 7 positions match TRBD1. The CDR3 sequence is 14 residues long. Germline-derived CDR1 and CDR2 are SGHDT and YYEEEE. V was pared by 4 bases and J by 2 bases, with 2 bases of the junction left unmatched. The DNA of the CDR3 is TGTGCCAGCAGCACCAGGGGGACTAATGAAAAACTGTTTTTT. It encodes CASSTRGTNEKLFF.

The chain uses TRBV2 and TRBJ2-4; D is perhaps TRBD2 (6 bases). Trimming took 7 bases from V and 0 from J, leaving 22 bases between them. Per germline, CDR1 SNHLY and CDR2 FYNNEI. This CDR3 comprises 18 residues. The chain's CDR3 is CASKRPGELELAKNIQYF. The CDR3 DNA reads as TGTGCCAGCAAACGGCCGGGGGAGTTAGAACTAGCCAAAAACATTCAGTACTTC. The full variable domain, in which reference TRBV2 and TRBJ2-4 provide the parts outside the CDR3, is EPEVTQTPSHQVTQMGQEVILRCVPISNHLYFYWYRQILGQKVEFLVSFYNNEISEKSEIFDDQFSVERPDGSNFTLKIRSTKLEDSAMYFCASKRPGELELAKNIQYFGAGTRLSVL.

The genes are TRBV5-4 and TRBJ2-1, with 8 bases fitting TRBD1. Germline assignment: CDR1 SGHNT and CDR2 YYREEE (reference sequence). With 2 bases clipped from V and 5 bases from J, the junction kept 3 bases outside the gene matches. This CDR3 is built from 14 residues. CDR3 in amino acids: CASSFVDRDNEQFF. The CDR3 bases are TGTGCCAGCAGCTTCGTGGACAGGGACAATGAGCAGTTCTTC.